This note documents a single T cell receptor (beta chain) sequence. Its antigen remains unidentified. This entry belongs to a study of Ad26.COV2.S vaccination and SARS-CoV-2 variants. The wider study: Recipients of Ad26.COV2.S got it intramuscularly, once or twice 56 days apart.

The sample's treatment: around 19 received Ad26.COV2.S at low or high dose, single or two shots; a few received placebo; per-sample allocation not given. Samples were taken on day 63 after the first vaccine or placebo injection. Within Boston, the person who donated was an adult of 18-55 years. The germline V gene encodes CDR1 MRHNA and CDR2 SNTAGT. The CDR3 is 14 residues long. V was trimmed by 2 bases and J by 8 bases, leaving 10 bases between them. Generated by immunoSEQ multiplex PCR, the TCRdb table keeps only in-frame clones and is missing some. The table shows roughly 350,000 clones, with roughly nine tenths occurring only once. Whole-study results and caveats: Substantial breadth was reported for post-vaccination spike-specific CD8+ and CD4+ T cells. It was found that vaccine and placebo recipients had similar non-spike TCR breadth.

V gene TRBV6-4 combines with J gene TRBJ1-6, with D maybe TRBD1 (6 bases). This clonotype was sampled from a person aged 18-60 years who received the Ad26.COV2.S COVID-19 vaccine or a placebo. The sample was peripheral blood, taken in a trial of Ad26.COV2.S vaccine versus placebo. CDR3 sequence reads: CASSDRGWDSPLHF. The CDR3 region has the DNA TGTGCCAGCAGTGACAGGGGGTGGGATTCACCCCTCCACTTT.